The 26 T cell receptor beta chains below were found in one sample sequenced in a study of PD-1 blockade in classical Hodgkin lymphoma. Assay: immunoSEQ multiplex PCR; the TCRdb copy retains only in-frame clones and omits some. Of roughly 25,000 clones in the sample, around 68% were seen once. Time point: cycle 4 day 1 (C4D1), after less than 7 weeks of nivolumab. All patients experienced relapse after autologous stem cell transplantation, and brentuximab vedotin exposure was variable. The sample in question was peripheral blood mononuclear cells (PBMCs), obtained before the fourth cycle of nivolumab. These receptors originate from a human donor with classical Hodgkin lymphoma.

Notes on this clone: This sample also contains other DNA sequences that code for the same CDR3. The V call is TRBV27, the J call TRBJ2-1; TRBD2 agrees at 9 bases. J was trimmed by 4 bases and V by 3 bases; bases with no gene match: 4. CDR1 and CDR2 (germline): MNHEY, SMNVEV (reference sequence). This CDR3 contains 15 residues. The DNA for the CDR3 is TGTGCCAGCAGTTTCGCTAGCGGGGTTTACAATGAGCAGTTCTTC. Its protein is CASSFASGVYNEQFF.

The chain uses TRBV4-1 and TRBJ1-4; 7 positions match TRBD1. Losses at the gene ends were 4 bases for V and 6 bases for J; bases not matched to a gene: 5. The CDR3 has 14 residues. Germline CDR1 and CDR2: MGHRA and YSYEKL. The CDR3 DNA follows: TGCGCCAGCAGCCTCTGGACAGGAGATGAAAAACTGTTTTTT. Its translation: CASSLWTGDEKLFF.

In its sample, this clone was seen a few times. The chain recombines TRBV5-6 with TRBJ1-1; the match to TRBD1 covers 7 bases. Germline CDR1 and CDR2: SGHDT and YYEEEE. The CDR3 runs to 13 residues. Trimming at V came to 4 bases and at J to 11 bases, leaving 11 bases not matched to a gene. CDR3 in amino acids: CASSGDDRVEAFF. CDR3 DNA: TGTGCCAGCAGCGGAGACGACAGGGTGGAGGCTTTCTTT.

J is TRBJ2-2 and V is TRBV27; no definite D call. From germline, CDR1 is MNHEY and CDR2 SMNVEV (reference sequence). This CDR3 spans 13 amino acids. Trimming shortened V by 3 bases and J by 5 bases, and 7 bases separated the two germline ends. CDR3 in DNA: TGTGCCAGCAGTTTCGATGGAACCGGGGAGCTGTTTTTT. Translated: CASSFDGTGELFF.

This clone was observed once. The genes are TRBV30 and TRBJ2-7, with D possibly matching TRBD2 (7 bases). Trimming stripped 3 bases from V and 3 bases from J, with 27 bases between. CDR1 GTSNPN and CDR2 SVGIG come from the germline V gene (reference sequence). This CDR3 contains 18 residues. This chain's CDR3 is CAWSWGRAGRSGGYEQYF. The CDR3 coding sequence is TGTGCCTGGAGCTGGGGGCGAGCGGGGAGGTCCGGGGGCTACGAGCAGTACTTC.

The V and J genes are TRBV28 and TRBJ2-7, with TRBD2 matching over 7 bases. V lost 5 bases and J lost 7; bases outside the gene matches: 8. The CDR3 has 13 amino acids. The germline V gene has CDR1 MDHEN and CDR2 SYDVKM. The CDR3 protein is CASSLGQGGEQYF. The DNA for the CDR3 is TGTGCCAGCAGTCTAGGTCAGGGAGGGGAGCAGTACTTC.

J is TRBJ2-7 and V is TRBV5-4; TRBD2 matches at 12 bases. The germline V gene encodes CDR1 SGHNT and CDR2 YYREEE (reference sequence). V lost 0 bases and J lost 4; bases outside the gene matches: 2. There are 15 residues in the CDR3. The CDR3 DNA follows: TGTGCCAGCAGCTTGGCCGGGACTAGCGGGTACGAGCAGTACGTC. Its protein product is CASSLAGTSGYEQYV.

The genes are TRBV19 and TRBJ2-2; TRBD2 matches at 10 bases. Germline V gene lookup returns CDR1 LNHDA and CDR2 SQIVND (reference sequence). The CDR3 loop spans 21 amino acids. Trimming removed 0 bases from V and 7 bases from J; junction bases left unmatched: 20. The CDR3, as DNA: TGTGCCAGTAGTATAGATACAGCGGGGGGGCGAGTTCTGCGTAAGGACGGGGAGCTGTTTTTT. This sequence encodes CASSIDTAGGRVLRKDGELFF.

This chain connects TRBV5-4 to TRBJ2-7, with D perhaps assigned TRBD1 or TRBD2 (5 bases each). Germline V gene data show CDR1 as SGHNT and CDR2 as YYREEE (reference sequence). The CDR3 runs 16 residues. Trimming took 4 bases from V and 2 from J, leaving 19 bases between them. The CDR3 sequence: CASSQDAGRAAYEQYF. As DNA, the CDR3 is TGTGCCAGCAGCCAAGATGCGGGCAGGGCGGCCTACGAGCAGTACTTC.

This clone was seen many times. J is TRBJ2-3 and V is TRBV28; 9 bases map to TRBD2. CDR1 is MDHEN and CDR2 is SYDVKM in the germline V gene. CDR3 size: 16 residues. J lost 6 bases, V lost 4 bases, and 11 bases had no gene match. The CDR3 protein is CASSSFGGGAVDTQYF. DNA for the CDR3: TGTGCCAGCAGTTCCTTTGGCGGGGGGGCGGTGGATACGCAGTATTTT.

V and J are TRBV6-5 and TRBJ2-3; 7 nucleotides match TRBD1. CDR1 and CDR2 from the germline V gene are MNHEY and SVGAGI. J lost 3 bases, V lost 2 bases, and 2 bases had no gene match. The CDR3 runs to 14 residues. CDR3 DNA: TGTGCCAGCAGTTACGACAGGGAGACAGATACGCAGTATTTT. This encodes CASSYDRETDTQYF.

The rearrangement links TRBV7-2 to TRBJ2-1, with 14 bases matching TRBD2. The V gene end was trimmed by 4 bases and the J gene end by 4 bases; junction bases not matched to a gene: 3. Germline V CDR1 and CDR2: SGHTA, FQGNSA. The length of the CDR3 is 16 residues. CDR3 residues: CASSWGLAGVYNEQFF. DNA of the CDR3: TGTGCCAGCAGCTGGGGACTAGCGGGGGTTTACAATGAGCAGTTCTTC.

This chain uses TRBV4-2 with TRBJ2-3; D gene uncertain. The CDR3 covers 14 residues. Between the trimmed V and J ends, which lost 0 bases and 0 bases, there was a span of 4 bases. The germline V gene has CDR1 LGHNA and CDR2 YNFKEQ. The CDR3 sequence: CASSQDPSTDTQYF. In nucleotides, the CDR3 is TGTGCCAGCAGCCAAGATCCCAGCACAGATACGCAGTATTTT.

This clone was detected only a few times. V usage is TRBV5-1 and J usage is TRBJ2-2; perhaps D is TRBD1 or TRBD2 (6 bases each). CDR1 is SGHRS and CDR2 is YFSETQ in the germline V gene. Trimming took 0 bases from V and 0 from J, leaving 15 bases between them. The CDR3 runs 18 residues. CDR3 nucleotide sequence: TGCGCCAGCAGCTTGGGATACGGCGGGACAACGAACACCGGGGAGCTGTTTTTT. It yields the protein CASSLGYGGTTNTGELFF. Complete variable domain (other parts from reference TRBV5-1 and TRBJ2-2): KAGVTQTPRYLIKTRGQQVTLSCSPISGHRSVSWYQQTPGQGLQFLFEYFSETQRNKGNFPGRFSGRQFSNSRSEMNVSTLELGDSALYLCASSLGYGGTTNTGELFFGEGSRLTVL.

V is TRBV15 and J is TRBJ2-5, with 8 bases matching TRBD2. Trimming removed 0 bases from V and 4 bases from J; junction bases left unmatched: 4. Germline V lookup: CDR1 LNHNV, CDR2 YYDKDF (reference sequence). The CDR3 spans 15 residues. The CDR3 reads CATSREGTSGETQYF. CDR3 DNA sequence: TGTGCCACCAGCAGAGAGGGAACTAGCGGAGAGACCCAGTACTTC.

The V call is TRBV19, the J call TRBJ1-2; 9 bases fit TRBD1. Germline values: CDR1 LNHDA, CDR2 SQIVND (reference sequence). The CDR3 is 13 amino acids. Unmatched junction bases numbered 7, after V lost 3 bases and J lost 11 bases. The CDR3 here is CASSIPWTGVYTF. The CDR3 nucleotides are TGTGCCAGTAGTATCCCTTGGACAGGGGTGTACACCTTC.

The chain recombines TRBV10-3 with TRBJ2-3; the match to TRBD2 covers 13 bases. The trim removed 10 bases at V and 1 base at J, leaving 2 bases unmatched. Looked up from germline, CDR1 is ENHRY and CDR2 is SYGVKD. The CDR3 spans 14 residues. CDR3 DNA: TGTGCCAGCGGACTAGCGGGGGGCACAGATACGCAGTATTTT. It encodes CASGLAGGTDTQYF.

Written as DNA, the CDR3 is TGTGCCAGCAGATTAGGGACAGCCACTGAAGCTTTCTTT. It encodes CASRLGTATEAFF. The chain carries TRBV6-1 and TRBJ1-1; the match to TRBD1 covers 7 bases. The ends lost 6 bases at V and 4 bases at J; junction bases unmatched: 5. The CDR3 consists of 13 residues. The germline V gene encodes CDR1 MNHNS and CDR2 SASEGT.

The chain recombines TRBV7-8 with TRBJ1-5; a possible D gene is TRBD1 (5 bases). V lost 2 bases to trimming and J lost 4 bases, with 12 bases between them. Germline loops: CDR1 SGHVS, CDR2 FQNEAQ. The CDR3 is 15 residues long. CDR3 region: CASSLWGMRNQPQHF. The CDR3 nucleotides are TGTGCCAGCAGCTTATGGGGGATGAGGAATCAGCCCCAGCATTTT.

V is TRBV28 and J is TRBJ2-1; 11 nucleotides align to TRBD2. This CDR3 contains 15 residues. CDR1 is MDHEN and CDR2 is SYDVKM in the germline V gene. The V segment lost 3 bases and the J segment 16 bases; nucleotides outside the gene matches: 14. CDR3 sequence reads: CASSFLTSGAYERFF. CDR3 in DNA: TGTGCCAGCAGTTTCTTGACTAGCGGGGCCTACGAGCGTTTCTTC.

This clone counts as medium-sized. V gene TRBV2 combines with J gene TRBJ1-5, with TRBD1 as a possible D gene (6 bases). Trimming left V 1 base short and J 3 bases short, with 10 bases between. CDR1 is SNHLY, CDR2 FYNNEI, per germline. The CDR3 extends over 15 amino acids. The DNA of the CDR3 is TGTGCCAGCAGTGAAGGGGGGCGGGTCAATCAGCCCCAGCATTTT. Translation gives CASSEGGRVNQPQHF.

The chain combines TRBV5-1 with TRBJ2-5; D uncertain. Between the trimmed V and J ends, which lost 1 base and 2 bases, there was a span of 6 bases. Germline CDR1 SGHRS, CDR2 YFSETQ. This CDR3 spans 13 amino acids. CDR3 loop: CASSLTVQETQYF. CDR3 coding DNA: TGCGCCAGCAGCTTGACAGTTCAAGAGACCCAGTACTTC. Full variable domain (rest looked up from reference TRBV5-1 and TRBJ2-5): KAGVTQTPRYLIKTRGQQVTLSCSPISGHRSVSWYQQTPGQGLQFLFEYFSETQRNKGNFPGRFSGRQFSNSRSEMNVSTLELGDSALYLCASSLTVQETQYFGPGTRLLVL.

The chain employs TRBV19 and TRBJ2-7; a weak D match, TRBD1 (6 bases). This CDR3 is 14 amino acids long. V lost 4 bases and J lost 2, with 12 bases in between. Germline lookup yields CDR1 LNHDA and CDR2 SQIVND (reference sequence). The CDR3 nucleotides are TGTGCCAGTAGTACCGGGACAAGGACCTACGAGCAGTACTTC. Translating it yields CASSTGTRTYEQYF.

CDR3 sequence: CSVELLNTPDTQYF. The CDR3 DNA follows: TGCAGCGTTGAATTATTGAACACCCCAGATACGCAGTATTTT. The gene calls are TRBV29-1 and TRBJ2-3; D gene ambiguous. CDR3 length equals 14 residues. Trimming took 2 bases from V and 4 from J, leaving 13 bases between them. Germline assignment: CDR1 SQVTM and CDR2 ANQGSEA.

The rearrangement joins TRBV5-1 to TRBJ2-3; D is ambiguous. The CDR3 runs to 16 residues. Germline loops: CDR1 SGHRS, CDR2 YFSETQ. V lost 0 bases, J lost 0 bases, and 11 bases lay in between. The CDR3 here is CASSLGGMTSTDTQYF. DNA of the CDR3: TGCGCCAGCAGCTTGGGGGGAATGACTAGCACAGATACGCAGTATTTT.

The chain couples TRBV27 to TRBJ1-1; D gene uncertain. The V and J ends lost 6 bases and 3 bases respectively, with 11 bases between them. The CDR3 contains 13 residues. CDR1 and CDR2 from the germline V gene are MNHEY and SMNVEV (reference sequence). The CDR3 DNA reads TGTGCCAGCAGCCGGAGGGTAGACACTGAAGCTTTCTTT. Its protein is CASSRRVDTEAFF.